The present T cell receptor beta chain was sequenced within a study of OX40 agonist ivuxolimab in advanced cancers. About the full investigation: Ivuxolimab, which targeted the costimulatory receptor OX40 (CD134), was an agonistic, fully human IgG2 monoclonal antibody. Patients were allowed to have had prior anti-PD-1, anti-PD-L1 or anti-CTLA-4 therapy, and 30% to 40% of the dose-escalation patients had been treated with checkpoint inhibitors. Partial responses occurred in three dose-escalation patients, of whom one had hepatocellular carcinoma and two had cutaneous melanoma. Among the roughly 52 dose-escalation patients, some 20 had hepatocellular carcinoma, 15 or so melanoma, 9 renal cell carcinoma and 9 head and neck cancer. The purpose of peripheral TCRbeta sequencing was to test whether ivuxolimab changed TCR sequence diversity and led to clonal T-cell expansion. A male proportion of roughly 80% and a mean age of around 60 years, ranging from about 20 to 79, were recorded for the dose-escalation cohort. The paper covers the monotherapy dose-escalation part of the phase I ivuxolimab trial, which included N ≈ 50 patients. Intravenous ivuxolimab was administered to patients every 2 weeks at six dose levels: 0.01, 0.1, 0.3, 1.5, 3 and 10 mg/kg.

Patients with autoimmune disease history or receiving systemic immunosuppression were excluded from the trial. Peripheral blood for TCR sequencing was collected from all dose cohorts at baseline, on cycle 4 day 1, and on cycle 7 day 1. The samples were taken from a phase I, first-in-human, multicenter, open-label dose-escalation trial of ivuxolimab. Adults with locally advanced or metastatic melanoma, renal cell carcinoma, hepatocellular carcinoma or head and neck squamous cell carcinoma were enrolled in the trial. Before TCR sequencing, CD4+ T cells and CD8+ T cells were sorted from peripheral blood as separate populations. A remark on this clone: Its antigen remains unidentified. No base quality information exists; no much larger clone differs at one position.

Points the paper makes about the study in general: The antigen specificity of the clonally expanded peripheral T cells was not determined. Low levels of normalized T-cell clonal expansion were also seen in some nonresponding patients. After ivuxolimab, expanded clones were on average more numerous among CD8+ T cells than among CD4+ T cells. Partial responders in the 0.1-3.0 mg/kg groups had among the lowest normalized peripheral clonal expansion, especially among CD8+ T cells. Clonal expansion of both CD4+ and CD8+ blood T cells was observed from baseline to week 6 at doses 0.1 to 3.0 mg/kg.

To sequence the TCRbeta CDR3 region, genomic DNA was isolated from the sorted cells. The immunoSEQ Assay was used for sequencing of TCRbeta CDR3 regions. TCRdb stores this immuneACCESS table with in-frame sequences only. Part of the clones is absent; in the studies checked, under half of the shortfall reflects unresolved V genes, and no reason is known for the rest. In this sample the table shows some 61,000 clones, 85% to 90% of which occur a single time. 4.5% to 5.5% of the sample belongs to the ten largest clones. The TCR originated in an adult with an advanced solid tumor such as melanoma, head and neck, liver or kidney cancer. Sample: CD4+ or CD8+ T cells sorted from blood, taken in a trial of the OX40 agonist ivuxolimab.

The DNA is as follows: TGTGCCAGCTCACCTAGTAGAGATCAGCCCCAGCATTTT. Translation gives CASSPSRDQPQHF. Recombination linked TRBV18 to TRBJ1-5, with the identity of the D gene unclear. The germline V gene sets CDR1 to KGHSH and CDR2 to LQKENI. The junction carries 8 bases between V and J, which are trimmed by 3 bases and 5 bases respectively. The CDR3 runs 13 residues from the cysteine to the phenylalanine. Only the CDR3 DNA stays, 39 bases, in frame from base 1.